This TCR beta chain derives from a study of neoadjuvant anti-PD-1 for oral cavity cancer. Overall study context: Patients without progression received a fourth nivolumab dose around day 43, then surgical resection on days 50-56.

Indicated time point: after neoadjuvant nivolumab, at surgical resection. Method: immunoSEQ multiplex PCR; TCRdb's copy keeps in-frame clones and lacks some. The sample yields approximately 43,000 clones, 65% to 85% seen once. The source is a person between 40 and 79 years old with oral cavity squamous cell carcinoma. Sequences were derived from PBMCs, sampled after nivolumab (anti-PD-1) treatment.

The CDR3 nucleotides read TGTGCCAGCAGCTTAGGACCGCACCCAGAAGCTTTCTTT. Protein product: CASSLGPHPEAFF. The V call is TRBV7-2, the J call TRBJ1-1; no clear D gene. CDR3 length: 13 residues. From germline, CDR1 is SGHTA and CDR2 FQGNSA. V was trimmed by 1 base and J by 8 bases, leaving 11 bases between them.